Shown below are 29 T cell receptor beta chains from a single sample sequenced in a study of control samples from healthy donors and cancer patients. Using immunoSEQ multiplex PCR, the repertoire was profiled, and TCRdb retains in-frame clones only, with some absent. The sample carries approximately 92,000 clones, more than 85% recorded once. Specimen: blood. The receptor source for this set is a woman aged 25 to 39 in good health.

This clone was detected only once. The chain couples TRBV10-1 to TRBJ1-3, with D hard to call. Trimming stripped 0 bases from V and 1 base from J, with 10 bases between. The CDR3 is 16 amino acids. Germline V gene sequence: CDR1 WNHNN, CDR2 SYGVQD (reference sequence). This CDR3 is CASSESAEKSGNTIYF. DNA of the CDR3: TGCGCCAGCAGTGAGTCGGCAGAGAAGTCTGGAAACACCATATATTTT.

This chain uses TRBV28 with TRBJ1-2; TRBD1 matches at 8 bases. The germline V gene has CDR1 MDHEN and CDR2 SYDVKM. The CDR3 covers 18 residues. The V segment lost 4 bases and the J segment 3 bases; nucleotides outside the gene matches: 16. The CDR3 region has the DNA TGTGCCAGCAGTTCTCCTTCTAACGACAGGGGTTATTACTATGGCTACACCTTC. Amino acids: CASSSPSNDRGYYYGYTF.

The V call is TRBV29-1, the J call TRBJ2-5, with 7 bases aligning to TRBD1. The germline CDR1 and CDR2 sequences are SQVTM and ANQGSEA. This CDR3 comprises 14 residues. With V trimmed by 0 bases and J by 4 bases, 5 bases remained unmatched. CDR3 coding DNA: TGCAGCGTTGAAGATTACAGGGGATCAGAGACCCAGTACTTC. Its translation: CSVEDYRGSETQYF.

The chain has TRBV19 and TRBJ2-1; 8 bases are shared with TRBD2. The CDR3 loop spans 17 amino acids. J gave up 1 base and V 8 bases, and 13 bases lay outside the gene matches. Germline lookup yields CDR1 LNHDA and CDR2 SQIVND (reference sequence). The DNA of the CDR3 is TGTGCCAGTTCCCCCGCCGGCGGGGGGTGGTCCTACAATGAGCAGTTCTTC. Its protein product is CASSPAGGGWSYNEQFF.

This clone has a handful of counts. The chain links TRBV5-5 to TRBJ1-1; D perhaps matches TRBD1 (6 bases). Per the germline V gene, CDR1 is SGHKS and CDR2 is YYEKEE (reference sequence). Trimming removed 4 bases at V and 7 bases at J, with 17 bases between. The CDR3 spans 14 residues. In DNA, the CDR3 is TGTGCCAGCAGCCAATGGGACATTAGGAGTGAAGCTTTCTTT. This encodes CASSQWDIRSEAFF.

The chain combines TRBV4-2 with TRBJ2-6; the D call may be TRBD1 or TRBD2 (6 bases each). There are 19 residues in the CDR3. Trimming removed 4 bases at V and 0 bases at J, with 19 bases between. The germline gives CDR1 LGHNA, CDR2 YNFKEQ. CDR3 nucleotides: TGTGCCAGCAGCCCCGTAGGGCGGGACATGATCTCTGGGGCCAACGTCCTGACTTTC. Encoded protein: CASSPVGRDMISGANVLTF.

V is TRBV30 and J is TRBJ1-1; a possible D gene is TRBD1 (5 bases). CDR1 GTSNPN and CDR2 SVGIG come from the germline V gene (reference sequence). V was pared by 1 base and J by 5 bases, with 17 bases between. The CDR3 spans 15 residues. In DNA, the CDR3 is TGTGCCTGGAGTGGTGGTGGGGCAGGAGGGACTGAAGCTTTCTTT. Its translation is CAWSGGGAGGTEAFF.

The CDR3 coding sequence is TGTGCCAGCAGTGACAGGGAGGAAGATACGCAGTATTTT. This codes for CASSDREEDTQYF. The genes are TRBV6-4 and TRBJ2-3; D is perhaps TRBD2 (6 bases). CDR3 length: 13 residues. The germline V gene encodes CDR1 MRHNA and CDR2 SNTAGT. Trimming left V 2 bases short and J 5 bases short, with 8 bases between.

The rearrangement links TRBV28 to TRBJ2-2; no definite D call. CDR3 length equals 11 residues. From germline, CDR1 is MDHEN and CDR2 SYDVKM. Between the trimmed V and J ends, which lost 3 bases and 7 bases, there was a span of 3 bases. The CDR3 bases are TGTGCCAGCAGTTTTGTCGGGGAGCTGTTTTTT. Translating gives CASSFVGELFF.

CDR3 in DNA: TGTGCCATCAGTGAGTCGTATGGAAATTCACCCCTCCACTTT. Translated: CAISESYGNSPLHF. V gene TRBV10-3 combines with J gene TRBJ1-6; D not certain. Germline CDR1 ENHRY, CDR2 SYGVKD. This CDR3 region has 14 residues. V lost 0 bases and J 7 bases, leaving 7 bases between the germline ends.

This clone was found once. V and J are TRBV27 and TRBJ1-6; D is ambiguous. CDR3 length equals 15 residues. V lost 2 bases and J lost 10, with 15 bases in between. Germline CDR1 MNHEY, CDR2 SMNVEV (reference sequence). The CDR3: CASSLEYRQPSPLHF. The DNA of the CDR3 is TGTGCCAGCAGTTTAGAGTATCGGCAACCCTCACCCCTCCACTTT.

The genes are TRBV7-9 and TRBJ1-1; D gene uncertain. Trimming shortened V by 3 bases and J by 5 bases, and 13 bases separated the two germline ends. The CDR3 runs 14 residues. Germline loops: CDR1 SEHNR, CDR2 FQNEAQ (reference sequence). The CDR3 nucleotides read TGTGCCAGCAGCTTTCAAGGTTCTCGGACTGAAGCTTTCTTT. Its translation is CASSFQGSRTEAFF.

This clone was counted a few times. The CDR3 here is CASSLDEGQPQHF. CDR3 DNA sequence: TGTGCCAGCAGCTTGGACGAGGGACAGCCCCAGCATTTT. The J gene is TRBJ1-5, the V gene TRBV5-4; no reliable D call. This CDR3 has 13 residues. Per germline, CDR1 SGHNT and CDR2 YYREEE (reference sequence). V lost 0 bases and J 7 bases, leaving 8 bases between the germline ends.

This chain joins TRBV5-5 and TRBJ1-6, with D hard to call. V was clipped by 3 bases and J by 6 bases, with 13 bases between them. CDR3 length: 15 amino acids. Germline V CDR1 and CDR2: SGHKS, YYEKEE (reference sequence). Here the CDR3 DNA reads TGTGCCAGCAGCTCAAACCACGGCGGTAATTCACCCCTCCACTTT. It encodes CASSSNHGGNSPLHF.

The rearrangement joins TRBV7-9 to TRBJ1-5, with a tentative D call TRBD1 (5 bases). The CDR3 is 16 residues long. Trimming shortened V by 1 base and J by 0 bases, and 10 bases separated the two germline ends. Germline V gene lookup returns CDR1 SEHNR and CDR2 FQNEAQ (reference sequence). The CDR3 sequence: CASSLVSGVSNQPQHF. The CDR3, as DNA: TGTGCCAGCAGCTTAGTCTCGGGGGTTAGCAATCAGCCCCAGCATTTT.

This chain joins TRBV5-1 and TRBJ2-3; 10 bases are a match to TRBD2. The CDR3 length is 19 residues. The J segment lost 0 bases and the V segment lost 4 bases, leaving 14 bases of the junction unmatched. Germline lookup yields CDR1 SGHRS and CDR2 YFSETQ. CDR3 coding DNA: TGCGCCAGCAGCGGGACGGGACTAGCGTTTGGGGGTAGCACAGATACGCAGTATTTT. Translation gives CASSGTGLAFGGSTDTQYF.

The V call is TRBV5-4, the J call TRBJ2-7; D unclear. Germline V gene data show CDR1 as SGHNT and CDR2 as YYREEE (reference sequence). This CDR3 is built from 13 residues. Trimming cost V 4 bases and J 4 bases, with 12 bases left between them. CDR3 bases: TGTGCCAGCAGCCCAGTCAATGGGTACGAGCAGTACTTC. Amino acids: CASSPVNGYEQYF.

CDR3 region: CASSIVIRTGPGEQYF. In nucleotides, the CDR3 is TGTGCCAGTAGTATAGTTATCCGGACAGGCCCGGGGGAGCAGTACTTC. The rearrangement links TRBV19 to TRBJ2-7; 7 nucleotides align to TRBD1. Looked up from germline, CDR1 is LNHDA and CDR2 is SQIVND (reference sequence). This CDR3 is 16 amino acids long. V shed 1 base, J shed 7 bases, and the junction held 13 bases outside the gene matches.

Note on this clone: The junction differs from germline at one of its ends, possibly a read error. The V gene is TRBV7-2, the J gene TRBJ2-1, with 10 bases that match TRBD2. There are 16 residues in the CDR3. Looked up from germline, CDR1 is SGHTA and CDR2 is FQGNSA. This chain's CDR3 is CASRLAGGPTYNEQFF. The CDR3 DNA follows: TGTGCCAGCAGGTTAGCGGGGGGCCCTACCTACAATGAGCAGTTCTTC.

This chain uses TRBV5-6 with TRBJ2-2; D may be TRBD1 or TRBD2 (5 bases each). CDR3 length equals 17 residues. The V gene's germline CDR1 is SGHDT and CDR2 YYEEEE. The V gene lost 4 bases and the J gene lost 3 bases, with 19 bases spanning the gap. Here the CDR3 reads CASSELGRDEDTGELFF. The CDR3 coding sequence is TGTGCCAGCAGCGAACTCGGTAGGGACGAGGACACCGGGGAGCTGTTTTTT.

The chain combines TRBV3-1 (or the pseudogene TRBV3-2) with TRBJ1-4; D perhaps matches TRBD1 (5 bases). Trimming removed 4 bases at V and 5 bases at J, with 11 bases between. Germline V gives CDR1 LGHDT, CDR2 YNNKEL (reference sequence). This CDR3 region has 14 residues. The CDR3 sequence: CASSRGRENEKLFF. Here the CDR3 DNA reads TGTGCCAGCAGCCGGGGCAGGGAAAATGAAAAACTGTTTTTT.

The chain combines TRBV20-1 with TRBJ2-7; possibly TRBD1 for D (6 bases). Germline V lookup: CDR1 DFQATT, CDR2 SNEGSKA (reference sequence). V was shortened by 4 bases and J by 3 bases, with 13 bases between the two germline ends. There are 13 residues in the CDR3. CDR3 in DNA: TGCAGTGCTAATGACAGGTTCCTCTACGAGCAGTACTTC. Protein product: CSANDRFLYEQYF.

V gene TRBV11-2 combines with J gene TRBJ2-1; no clear D gene. The CDR3 totals 13 residues. CDR1 SGHAT and CDR2 FQNNGV come from the germline V gene. V lost 2 bases, J lost 7 bases, and 9 bases lay in between. As DNA, the CDR3 is TGTGCCAGCAGCTTATCGTCTCAGAATGAGCAGTTCTTC. It specifies CASSLSSQNEQFF.

The chain carries TRBV11-2 and TRBJ2-5; 9 positions agree with TRBD2. The CDR3 is made up of 16 amino acids. Germline V gene lookup returns CDR1 SGHAT and CDR2 FQNNGV. With 5 bases clipped from V and 4 bases from J, the junction kept 11 bases outside the gene matches. The CDR3 is CASSRGGRAVLETQYF. CDR3 bases: TGTGCCAGCAGCAGGGGCGGGAGGGCCGTTTTAGAGACCCAGTACTTC.

The V and J genes are TRBV5-1 and TRBJ2-1; TRBD2 might be the D (6 bases). V was trimmed by 4 bases and J by 7 bases, leaving 18 bases between them. CDR1 is SGHRS, CDR2 YFSETQ, per germline. The CDR3 length is 15 residues. The CDR3 loop reads CASSPPGLGGNEQFF. CDR3 DNA: TGCGCCAGCAGCCCACCCGGGCTCGGAGGGAATGAGCAGTTCTTC.

This clone was counted once. V gene TRBV30 combines with J gene TRBJ2-3; D gene ambiguous. V lost 1 base, J lost 5 bases, and 7 bases lay in between. There are 12 residues in the CDR3. Germline V gives CDR1 GTSNPN, CDR2 SVGIG (reference sequence). CDR3 sequence (DNA): TGTGCCTGGAGTGCCTTACAAGATACGCAGTATTTT. It encodes CAWSALQDTQYF.

J is TRBJ2-5 and V is TRBV3-1 (or the pseudogene TRBV3-2); D remains unclear. V gave up 4 bases and J gave up 5 bases, with 17 bases separating them. This CDR3 is 15 amino acids long. The germline V gene has CDR1 LGHDT and CDR2 YNNKEL (reference sequence). CDR3: CASSPFSGNGETQYF. The CDR3 nucleotides read TGTGCCAGCAGCCCCTTCTCGGGCAACGGGGAGACCCAGTACTTC.

CDR3 sequence reads: CASSPWLRIGDEQFF. The CDR3 DNA reads as TGTGCCAGCAGTCCTTGGTTGCGGATTGGGGATGAGCAGTTCTTC. The chain combines TRBV27 with TRBJ2-1; D is undetermined. Germline V CDR1 and CDR2: MNHEY, SMNVEV (reference sequence). CDR3 length: 15 residues. Trimming pared 5 bases from V and 8 bases from J, leaving 19 bases between.

This chain joins TRBV7-2 and TRBJ2-5; D assignment may be TRBD1 or TRBD2 (6 bases each). V was clipped by 6 bases and J by 5 bases, with 19 bases between them. This CDR3 region has 15 residues. Germline V gives CDR1 SGHTA, CDR2 FQGNSA. The CDR3, as DNA: TGTGCCAGCAGGGGGGAGGTGGGGGCCTGGGAGACCCAGTACTTC. Translated, it gives CASRGEVGAWETQYF.